The source of this T cell receptor beta chain is a study of T cells in Graves' hyperthyroidism and ophthalmopathy. Study context: Peripheral blood was obtained at initial diagnosis, preceding any treatment.

V lost 2 bases to trimming and J lost 3 bases, with 10 bases between them. The CDR3 is made up of 14 amino acids. CDR1 and CDR2 (germline): SNHLY, FYNNEI. Whole-study results and caveats: In validation, the model predicted ophthalmopathy. These predictions came a median 6.5 months before onset.

Researchers defined stable Graves' hyperthyroidism as no ophthalmopathy progression within 18 months. Uncontrolled infection, other autoimmune disease, pregnancy or lactation excluded patients. Amplification of TCR beta CDR3 regions used RNA as the template. TCR CDR3 regions were first amplified by RT-PCR with HTBI primers. TCRdb ran MiXCR on the multiplex PCR reads and lists one entry per CDR3 protein. The data contain hundreds of thousands of distinct CDR3 sequences, about 13% of them singletons. This clonotype was recorded many times. Its antigen is not known. The sample comprised blood. The clonotype comes from a woman aged 18-29 years with Graves' hyperthyroidism. The chain employs TRBV2 and TRBJ1-2; D ambiguous. CDR3 DNA sequence: TGTGCCAGCAGTGAACAAGGGAGCCACTATGGCTACACCTTC. This translates into CASSEQGSHYGYTF.